This T cell receptor beta chain came from a study of the immune and genomic landscape of osteosarcoma (TCRdb year 2020). As for the study more broadly: A total of more than 45 pediatric and adult patients with high-grade osteosarcoma made up the overall cohort, and the median age at diagnosis was around 30 years (range roughly 5-90). The study aimed to explain the limited clinical activity of immune checkpoint inhibitors in osteosarcoma. In the overall cohort, 55% to 65% of patients were male, and roughly 75% had localized disease at diagnosis. To define immunogenic potential, the study profiled osteosarcoma specimens using whole genome, RNA and T-cell receptor sequencing, along with immunohistochemistry and reverse phase protein arrays. Each of three patients provided a couple of samples from the same tumor site. Poor-risk disease was overrepresented in the cohort, as 73% of patients had an unfavorable pathologic response to standard therapy and more than 65% had died. To characterize the osteosarcoma immunogenomic landscape, the TCR sequencing results were combined with transcriptome, protein array and immunostaining data. What the research found in general, with its limitations: In five cases, the repertoire was dominated by a single hyperexpanded clone, and fewer than 100 T-cell clonotypes were detected in all five cases. Alongside the frozen tumor specimens, matched blood was collected from only a couple of patients. Clonality benchmarks were derived from external normal skin and healthy peripheral blood data rather than from matched normal tissue. Sample size was not determined by any statistical method, because osteosarcoma is rare and every possible sample was collected. Overall, productive TCR clonality was low, with an average of 0.09 and a maximum of 0.3, which suggests limited T-cell clonal expansion. TCR productive clonality was greater in the immune-hot C3 cluster than in the cold C1 cluster, although TCR productive clonality remained low overall.

Taken from cysteine to phenylalanine, the CDR3 has 15 residues. Here the CDR3 DNA is all that survives: 45 bases in frame from base 1. V loses 1 base of germline sequence and J loses 5 bases, and the interval between the two ends is 17 bases. CDR1 and CDR2, per the germline V gene (reference sequence), are GTSNPN and SVGIG. TCR beta chain CDR3 regions were immunosequenced with the ImmunoSEQ Assay (Adaptive Biotechnologies). In the original analysis: The ImmunoSEQ Analyzer platform was used to export TCRB rearrangements, read counts, read proportions and gene usage. T-cell clonality was computed as 1 minus Pielou's evenness on productive rearrangements. In the clonal space homeostasis analysis, clonotypes were grouped as rare, small, medium, large or hyperexpanded (0.01 to 1 of the repertoire). TCR productive clonality was compared across immune clusters C1, C2 and C3 using the Wilcoxon rank sum test. TCRdb took this table from immuneACCESS and kept in-frame rearrangements with V and J called. Such tables lack part of the clones; where checked against another copy, unresolved V genes explain under half of the gap, and the rest is unexplained. V, J and clone size reflect that table, while D and trimming were determined from the DNA. The sample has over a hundred clones on record, roughly four fifths of them singletons. The top ten hold approximately 22% of the sample.

This clone came up once. The specificity of this receptor is unknown. No qualities accompany the bases; no much larger clone lies one base away. The tumors sampled were post-treatment primary, local recurrence and metastasis specimens taken from patients with a poor prognosis. The metastasis specimens consisted of frozen osteosarcoma lung metastases that had been resected. The specimen was metastatic tumor tissue from the lung. Explained via the paper, the cell subset or site label denotes: lung metastasis of osteosarcoma. This TCR was sampled from a man in his forties or fifties with osteosarcoma. The age is the age at diagnosis. The chain employs TRBV30 and TRBJ2-5; the D gene is unclear. For the CDR3, the sequence is CAWSDSNSVSETQYF. The DNA sequence follows: TGTGCCTGGAGTGATAGCAATTCGGTATCGGAGACCCAGTACTTC.